A single sample is the source of the 4 T cell receptor beta chains below, sequenced in a study of T cell repertoires in cytomegalovirus infection. One entry per CDR3 protein, called by TCRdb with MiXCR from the reads. The table shows about 320,000 distinct CDR3 sequences, with roughly 9.5% occurring only once. Source material: PBMCs. The receptors here all came from a human donor in good health (CMV status not recorded). Some clones in this sample may be carry-over from other donors' samples.

This clonotype came up a few times. The chain couples TRBV4-3 to TRBJ1-3, with D uncertain. CDR3 length: 16 amino acids. Trimming stripped 0 bases from V and 0 bases from J, with 9 bases between. Germline V gene sequence: CDR1 LGHNA, CDR2 YSLEER. The DNA for the CDR3 is TGCGCCAGCAGCCAAGATCCTCGTAGCTCTGGAAACACCATATATTTT. Residues: CASSQDPRSSGNTIYF.

Here the CDR3 reads CSVFEVKSGYTF. The CDR3 DNA sequence: TGCAGCGTTTTTGAGGTGAAGAGTGGCTACACCTTC. The genes are TRBV29-1 and TRBJ1-2; the D is unclear. Trimming removed 5 bases from V and 7 bases from J, with 14 bases in between. The CDR3 has 12 amino acids. CDR1 is SQVTM and CDR2 is ANQGSEA in the germline V gene.

The chain employs TRBV4-2 and TRBJ2-5; D gene ambiguous. V gave up 0 bases and J gave up 2 bases, with 10 bases separating them. Germline CDR1 reads LGHNA; CDR2 reads YNFKEQ. The CDR3 contains 15 residues. CDR3 sequence: CASSQEGSLQETQYF. The CDR3 bases are TGTGCCAGCAGCCAAGAAGGATCTTTACAAGAGACCCAGTACTTC.

The gene calls are TRBV29-1 and TRBJ1-2; D gene uncertain. The CDR3 length is 11 residues. Germline CDR1 is SQVTM and CDR2 is ANQGSEA. Trimming took 3 bases from V and 6 from J, leaving 8 bases between them. CDR3 bases: TGCAGCGTTGATTGGGTGGATGGCTACACCTTC. This gives the protein CSVDWVDGYTF. The full variable domain, its missing parts supplied by reference TRBV29-1 and TRBJ1-2, is SAVISQKPSRDICQRGTSLTIQCQVDSQVTMMFWYRQQPGQSLTLIATANQGSEATYESGFVIDKFPISRPNLTFSTLTVSNMSPEDSSIYLCSVDWVDGYTFGSGTRLTVV.